The 13 T cell receptor beta chains reported below all come from one sample, sequenced in a study of cytomegalovirus exposure and HLA in healthy donors. PCR primers comprised 60 Vbeta and 13 Jbeta primers. Method: immunoSEQ multiplex PCR; TCRdb's copy keeps in-frame clones and lacks some. The sample contains approximately 100,000 clones, about three quarters of which appear only once. The sample was PBMCs. Source of these receptors: a man between 40 and 49 years old in good health and CMV-seronegative.

The genes are TRBV28 and TRBJ1-2; 8 positions agree with TRBD1. The trim removed 1 base at V and 0 bases at J, leaving 4 bases unmatched. The CDR3 is made up of 16 amino acids. Germline V gene sequence: CDR1 MDHEN, CDR2 SYDVKM. The CDR3 DNA reads TGTGCCAGCAGTTTATCGGGGACAGGAGCTAACTATGGCTACACCTTC. Its protein product is CASSLSGTGANYGYTF.

This clone appeared a single time. The gene calls are TRBV29-1 and TRBJ2-1; 14 bases agree with TRBD2. V was pared by 7 bases and J by 4 bases, with 6 bases of the junction left unmatched. CDR3 length: 15 residues. Germline CDR1 and CDR2: SQVTM and ANQGSEA. CDR3 residues: CSGGTSGGLYNEQFF. DNA for the CDR3: TGCAGCGGAGGGACTAGCGGGGGATTATACAATGAGCAGTTCTTC.

V is TRBV2 and J is TRBJ2-1; D gene ambiguous. The CDR3 covers 12 residues. The germline CDR1 and CDR2 sequences are SNHLY and FYNNEI. V was shortened by 5 bases and J by 5 bases, with 7 bases between the two germline ends. The CDR3 DNA reads as TGTGCCAGCAGTACACTAAACAATGAGCAGTTCTTC. Translation: CASSTLNNEQFF.

The rearrangement links TRBV18 to TRBJ2-1; the match to TRBD2 covers 11 bases. V dropped 3 bases and J dropped 9; count of bases not matched to a gene: 7. The CDR3 is made up of 15 amino acids. Germline V gene data show CDR1 as KGHSH and CDR2 as LQKENI. The CDR3: CASSPDGLAGGEQFF. The CDR3 DNA reads as TGTGCCAGCTCACCGGACGGGCTAGCGGGGGGTGAGCAGTTCTTC.

The count of this clone is one. The chain joins TRBV2 to TRBJ2-7; perhaps TRBD1 as D (6 bases). Deletions cut 6 bases from V and 5 bases from J, with 11 bases between. Germline lookup yields CDR1 SNHLY and CDR2 FYNNEI. The CDR3 extends over 12 amino acids. CDR3: CASRDSNHEQYF. The CDR3 nucleotides are TGTGCCAGCAGGGACAGCAACCACGAGCAGTACTTC.

CDR3: CASSLDGTGYGYTF. CDR3 nucleotide sequence: TGCGCCAGCAGCTTGGATGGGACAGGGTATGGCTACACCTTC. The V and J genes are TRBV5-1 and TRBJ1-2; 9 bases align to TRBD1. The CDR3 sequence is 14 residues long. The germline V gene has CDR1 SGHRS and CDR2 YFSETQ. The V gene end was trimmed by 0 bases and the J gene end by 5 bases; junction bases not matched to a gene: 2.

This clone has a handful of counts. The rearrangement links TRBV6-5 to TRBJ1-3; tentatively, D is TRBD1 (6 bases). CDR1 is MNHEY, CDR2 SVGAGI, per germline. The CDR3 runs 15 residues. Trimming cost V 2 bases and J 4 bases, with 12 bases left between them. CDR3 bases: TGTGCCAGCAGTTACCGGGACAATCCAGGAAACACCATATATTTT. Residues: CASSYRDNPGNTIYF.

The CDR3 protein is CASSEAWRVTWQYF. CDR3 DNA sequence: TGTGCCAGCAGTGAAGCTTGGAGGGTTACGTGGCAGTACTTC. The chain uses TRBV6-1 and TRBJ2-7; the D gene is possibly TRBD2 (6 bases). V lost 0 bases and J 9 bases, leaving 15 bases between the germline ends. The CDR3 consists of 14 residues. Germline V CDR1 and CDR2: MNHNS, SASEGT.

V and J are TRBV7-6 and TRBJ2-7; weak D call: TRBD2 (6 bases). From germline, CDR1 is SGHVS and CDR2 FNYEAQ. There are 14 residues in the CDR3. The V gene lost 2 bases and the J gene lost 5 bases, with 13 bases spanning the gap. CDR3 in DNA: TGTGCCAGCAGCTTACGAGGAGGGGATAACGAGCAGTACTTC. It yields the protein CASSLRGGDNEQYF.

The gene calls are TRBV2 and TRBJ1-2; TRBD1 agrees at 8 bases. Germline trimming cut 5 bases from V and 6 bases from J; bases unmatched to any gene: 8. The CDR3 extends over 14 amino acids. Germline loops: CDR1 SNHLY, CDR2 FYNNEI. DNA of the CDR3: TGTGCCAGCAGTACTTATCAGGGGGCCCATGGCTACACCTTC. Amino acids: CASSTYQGAHGYTF.

This rearrangement joins TRBV7-8 to TRBJ1-1; 9 bases map to TRBD1. The CDR3 runs 13 residues. V shed 8 bases and J 1 base; nucleotides not matched to a gene: 2. Germline assignment: CDR1 SGHVS and CDR2 FQNEAQ. The CDR3 DNA is TGTGCCAGCGGGACAGGGAGGAACACTGAAGCTTTCTTT. This encodes CASGTGRNTEAFF.

The chain carries TRBV19 and TRBJ1-2, with D maybe TRBD1 (5 bases). The CDR3 loop spans 11 amino acids. V lost 8 bases to trimming and J lost 5 bases, with 9 bases between them. CDR1 is LNHDA, CDR2 SQIVND, per germline (reference sequence). The CDR3 DNA is TGTGCCAGTGGGACTGGATATGGCTACACCTTC. Encoded protein: CASGTGYGYTF.

This chain joins TRBV9 and TRBJ2-7; 7 positions match TRBD2. J gave up 5 bases and V 3 bases, and 5 bases lay outside the gene matches. This CDR3 is built from 13 residues. In germline, CDR1 is SGDLS, CDR2 YYNGEE. In nucleotides, the CDR3 is TGTGCCAGCAGCGCAGGGACTACTGACGAGCAGTACTTC. This codes for CASSAGTTDEQYF.